This TCR beta chain originates from a study of Ad26.COV2.S vaccination and SARS-CoV-2 variants (dated by TCRdb to about 2021). In terms of the full investigation: Donors in the vaccine arm were drawn from COV1001, a multicentre, randomized, double-blind, placebo-controlled phase I-IIa trial testing Ad26.COV2.S in healthy adults. Dosing of Ad26.COV2.S was intramuscular, at either 5x10^10 or 1x10^11 viral particles, delivered as one shot or as two shots spaced 56 days apart. Sequencing of the TCRbeta repertoire served to evaluate the specificity and breadth of SARS-CoV-2-reactive T cell receptors following Ad26.COV2.S vaccination. A total of 32 samples were included in the TCR-sequenced set, comprising around 19 Ad26.COV2.S vaccine recipients, 5 placebo recipients and 8 SARS-CoV-2 convalescent individuals. Participants in the trial were split at random into five groups of five each, receiving low-dose or high-dose Ad26.COV2.S once or twice, or else placebo on both occasions. Throughout the experiments and outcome assessment, investigators stayed blinded to trial group allocation.

From cysteine to phenylalanine, the CDR3 is 19 amino acids long. Just CDR3 DNA is preserved here, 57 bases in frame from base 1. Via the germline V gene, CDR1 is SGHVS and CDR2 FQNEAQ. The V end gives up 2 bases and the J end 2 bases, leaving 15 bases in the junction not matched to a gene. Beyond this particular receptor, the publication reports: According to the authors, total T cell responses may have been underestimated by the TCR breadth and depth analyses. Substantial breadth of spike-specific CD8+ and CD4+ T cell responses was reported after vaccination. Vaccine and placebo recipients had comparable non-spike TCR breadth, which fits with the vaccine containing only spike. The study was not powered to compare responses between vaccine doses or regimens. Ad26.COV2.S recipients had higher spike-specific TCR breadth than placebo recipients (P = 0.0014).

Comment on this clone: Its antigen is currently not known. There are no base qualities to consult, and no much larger clone falls within one base.

The sample's treatment or condition label, in plain terms: around 19 received Ad26.COV2.S at low or high dose, single or two shots; several received placebo; per-sample allocation not given. For vaccine and placebo recipients, the sequenced repertoires came from samples collected on day 63 after the first injection. Cohort 1b enrolled 25 adults aged 18-55 years at a single site in Boston, USA, between 29 July and 7 August 2020. Ad26.COV2.S consisted of a replication-incompetent adenovirus type 26 vector by which a prefusion-stabilized SARS-CoV-2 spike protein from the original Wuhan strain was expressed. The immunoSEQ Assay was the method used to sequence TCRbeta CDR3 regions. After extraction, genomic DNA underwent amplification by bias-controlled multiplex PCR, followed by high-throughput sequencing. As for how the authors treated the data: To quantify the absolute abundance of every unique TCRbeta CDR3 region, sequences were collapsed and filtered. T cell fraction was estimated by normalizing TCRbeta template counts to usable DNA, with usable DNA measured through amplification of reference genes found in all nucleated cells. Repertoire TCRs were annotated as SARS-CoV-2-specific by exact matching of V gene, CDR3 amino acid sequence and J gene to a known reactive TCR set. The reference SARS-CoV-2 TCR set was derived from MIRA and filtered for enrichment in COVID-19-positive ImmuneCODE repertoires, a step that removed public or cross-reactive TCRs. Using the MIRA antigens, annotated TCRs were further analysed by specific ORF or by position within an ORF. Breadth was defined as the number of annotated unique rearrangements divided by the total number of unique productive rearrangements, and depth was defined as the summed frequency of the annotated unique rearrangements. Two-sided Wilcoxon rank-sum tests were used to compare TCR breadth between groups. TCRdb mirrors the immuneACCESS table, restricted to in-frame sequences. Some clones are absent from its copies; in checked studies, under half trace to an unresolved V gene, and the reason for the others is unknown. V, J and clone size were drawn from that table, and D and trimming were deduced from the DNA. The sample table contains roughly 400,000 clones; only one count was recorded for around 92% of them. Of the sample, around 1.8% is held by the ten largest clones.

The origin of this receptor is a person between 18 and 65 years old who received the Ad26.COV2.S COVID-19 vaccine or a placebo. This specimen was peripheral blood, taken in a trial of Ad26.COV2.S vaccine versus placebo. The sequence is built from TRBV7-8 and TRBJ2-1; 7 bases in the middle match TRBD2. Here the CDR3 is given as CASSLPTARLGGAYNEQFF. The DNA sequence reads TGTGCCAGCAGCTTACCGACGGCGCGGTTGGGGGGGGCCTACAATGAGCAGTTCTTC.